The source of this T cell receptor (beta chain) is a study of OX40 agonist ivuxolimab in advanced cancers. Overall study: Dose-escalation patients had hepatocellular carcinoma, melanoma, renal cell or head and neck cancer. Partial responses were seen in three patients, one with hepatocellular carcinoma and two with cutaneous melanoma. Findings and caveats of the study: Nonresponders, in some cases, also had low normalized T-cell clonal expansion. Antigens targeted by the expanded peripheral T cells were not determined.

The method was immunoSEQ multiplex PCR; TCRdb's version includes in-frame clones alone and lacks a portion of them. The table has 60,000 or so clones, 89% seen once. The V gene's germline CDR1 is MNHEY and CDR2 SMNVEV (reference sequence). Trimming cost V 8 bases and J 3 bases, with 8 bases left between them. The CDR3 loop spans 11 amino acids. To note about this clone: The antigen is undetermined.

This TCR came from an adult with an advanced solid tumor such as melanoma, head and neck, liver or kidney cancer. The specimen was CD4+ or CD8+ T cells sorted from blood, collected in a trial of the OX40 agonist ivuxolimab. This chain connects TRBV27 to TRBJ2-7, with unresolved D. The DNA of the CDR3 is TGTGCCAGCGGGCCCTACTACGAGCAGTACTTC. This translates into CASGPYYEQYF.